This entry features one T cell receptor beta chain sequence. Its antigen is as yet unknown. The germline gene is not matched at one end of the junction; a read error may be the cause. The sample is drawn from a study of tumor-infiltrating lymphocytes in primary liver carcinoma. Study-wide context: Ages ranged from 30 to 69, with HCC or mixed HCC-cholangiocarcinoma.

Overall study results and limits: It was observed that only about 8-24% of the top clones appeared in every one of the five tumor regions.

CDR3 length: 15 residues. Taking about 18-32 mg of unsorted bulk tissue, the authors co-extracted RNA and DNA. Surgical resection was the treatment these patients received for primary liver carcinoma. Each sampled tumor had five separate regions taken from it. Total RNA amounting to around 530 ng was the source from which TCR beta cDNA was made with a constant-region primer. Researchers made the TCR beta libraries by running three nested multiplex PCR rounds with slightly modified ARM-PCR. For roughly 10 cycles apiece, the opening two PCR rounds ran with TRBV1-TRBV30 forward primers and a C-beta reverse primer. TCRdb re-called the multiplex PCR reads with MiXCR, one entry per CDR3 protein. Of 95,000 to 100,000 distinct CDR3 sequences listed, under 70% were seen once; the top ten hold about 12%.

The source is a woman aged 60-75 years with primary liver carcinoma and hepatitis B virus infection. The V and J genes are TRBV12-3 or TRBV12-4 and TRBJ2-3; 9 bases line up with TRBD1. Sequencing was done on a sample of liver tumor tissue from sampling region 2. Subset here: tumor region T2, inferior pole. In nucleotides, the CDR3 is TGTGCCAGCATCAAGAGACAGGGGGAGTACGATACACAGTATTTT. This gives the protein CASIKRQGEYDTQYF.